This TCR beta chain came from a study of OX40 agonist ivuxolimab in advanced cancers. Background on the study: The eligibility criteria allowed prior anti-PD-1, anti-PD-L1 or anti-CTLA-4 therapy, and under 50% had some.

The V end lost 0 bases, the J end lost 6 bases, and 5 bases lay between the germline ends. Germline V lookup: CDR1 LNHDA, CDR2 SQIVND (reference sequence). CDR3 length: 13 residues. Clones were read by immunoSEQ multiplex PCR, and TCRdb kept only the in-frame ones, dropping some. Here the sample spans about 61,000 clones, 86% being singletons. The rearrangement links TRBV19 to TRBJ2-2, with D uncertain. The source was CD4+ or CD8+ T cells sorted from blood, collected in a trial of the OX40 agonist ivuxolimab. The source of this sequence is an adult with an advanced solid tumor such as melanoma, head and neck, liver or kidney cancer. This chain's CDR3 is CASSIEDAGELFF. The DNA for the CDR3 is TGTGCCAGTAGTATAGAGGACGCCGGGGAGCTGTTTTTT. Variable domain in full (rest from reference TRBV19 and TRBJ2-2): DGGITQSPKYLFRKEGQNVTLSCEQNLNHDAMYWYRQDPGQGLRLIYYSQIVNDFQKGDIAEGYSVSREKKESFPLTVTSAQKNPTAFYLCASSIEDAGELFFGEGSRLTVL.